Below are 31 T cell receptor beta chains sequenced from a single sample in a study of patients and donors after allogeneic stem cell transplantation. Each CDR3 protein is one row after TCRdb ran MiXCR on the RT-PCR reads. The sample holds a few hundred thousand distinct CDR3 sequences; 13% to 15% are singletons and the top ten take approximately 10%. What was sequenced was blood, either unsorted or a sorted T cell fraction (not recorded which). These receptors came from a human donor who was either an allogeneic HSCT recipient or a stem cell or donor lymphocyte infusion donor (not recorded which). It is not recorded whose cells these are; they may come from a transplant donor.

This clonotype was detected only a few times. A much larger clone lies one base from this, so it may be a read error. The chain recombines TRBV5-1 with TRBJ1-1; 10 bases fit TRBD1. The V segment lost 6 bases and the J segment 4 bases; nucleotides outside the gene matches: 6. Germline assignment: CDR1 SGHRS and CDR2 YFSETQ. The CDR3 has 14 residues. CDR3 DNA sequence: TGCGCCAGCACCTGGACAGGGGGGATCACTGAAGCTTTCTTT. It codes for CASTWTGGITEAFF.

There are a few counts of this clonotype. The chain has TRBV11-2 and TRBJ1-1, with D maybe TRBD1 (6 bases). Trimming took off 2 bases at V and 8 bases at J, with 15 bases between the two ends. Germline values: CDR1 SGHAT, CDR2 FQNNGV. This CDR3 is built from 14 residues. The CDR3 DNA is TGTGCCAGCAGCTTACTGTTTGGACAGCAAGAAGCTTTCTTT. It codes for CASSLLFGQQEAFF.

This clonotype appeared a few times. The chain has TRBV6-1 and TRBJ2-3; 9 positions agree with TRBD2. The ends lost 4 bases at V and 5 bases at J; junction bases unmatched: 7. The CDR3 totals 15 residues. Germline values: CDR1 MNHNS, CDR2 SASEGT. CDR3 amino acids: CASSAASGARDTQYF. In DNA form, the CDR3 reads TGTGCCAGCAGTGCGGCTAGCGGGGCGAGAGATACGCAGTATTTT.

The chain has TRBV3-1 and TRBJ1-1; 7 bases agree with TRBD1. The germline gives CDR1 LGHDT, CDR2 YNNKEL (reference sequence). With 4 bases clipped from V and 12 bases from J, the junction kept 8 bases outside the gene matches. The CDR3 loop spans 12 amino acids. The CDR3 DNA reads as TGTGCCAGCAGCCTAACAGGGGTTGGGACTTTCTTT. Translating it yields CASSLTGVGTFF.

The chain couples TRBV20-1 to TRBJ1-1; D perhaps matches TRBD1 (5 bases). V dropped 5 bases and J dropped 1 base, with 17 bases sitting between them. In germline, CDR1 is DFQATT, CDR2 SNEGSKA (reference sequence). This CDR3 is built from 15 residues. CDR3 nucleotides: TGCAGTGCTTATAGGGACGCAGGACAGAACACTGAAGCTTTCTTT. Its translation is CSAYRDAGQNTEAFF.

The chain carries TRBV20-1 and TRBJ1-3; TRBD1 might be the D (5 bases). CDR1 is DFQATT, CDR2 SNEGSKA, per germline (reference sequence). CDR3 length equals 14 residues. Deletions cut 3 bases from V and 1 base from J, with 10 bases between. Written as DNA, the CDR3 is TGCAGTGCTAGTGGGGCGCTTTCTGGAAACACCATATATTTT. It codes for CSASGALSGNTIYF.

In nucleotides, the CDR3 is TGCAGCGTAATAAAGGACTCGTCCGAGCAGTACTTC. Translated: CSVIKDSSEQYF. The chain joins TRBV29-1 to TRBJ2-7; TRBD2 is a possible D gene (5 bases). CDR1 and CDR2 (germline): SQVTM, ANQGSEA. The length of the CDR3 is 12 residues. The V gene lost 6 bases and the J gene lost 6 bases, with 15 bases spanning the gap.

There are a few counts of this clonotype. The chain joins TRBV7-2 to TRBJ2-3; 13 bases agree with TRBD2. V was clipped by 8 bases and J by 8 bases; unmatched bases: 7. CDR1 is SGHTA, CDR2 FQGNSA, per germline. The CDR3 contains 14 residues. The CDR3 coding sequence is TGTGCCAGCGTACGACTAGCGGGAGGTCTTACGCAGTATTTT. Amino acid sequence: CASVRLAGGLTQYF.

This chain connects TRBV20-1 to TRBJ2-7, with TRBD2 as a possible D gene (7 bases). There are 16 residues in the CDR3. Germline V gene lookup returns CDR1 DFQATT and CDR2 SNEGSKA (reference sequence). V gave up 7 bases and J gave up 1 base, with 23 bases separating them. Here the CDR3 DNA reads TGCAGTGTCACCCGGGGGGCGGGACTGGCATCCTACGAGCAGTACTTC. Translation gives CSVTRGAGLASYEQYF.

This clonotype was counted only a few times. This chain connects TRBV6-5 to TRBJ2-1, with 8 nucleotides matching TRBD2. Germline V gene lookup returns CDR1 MNHEY and CDR2 SVGAGI. This CDR3 spans 16 amino acids. The V and J ends lost 0 bases and 4 bases, in that order; junction bases with no gene match: 5. In nucleotides, the CDR3 is TGTGCCAGCAGTTACTCGGGGCGGGGGGCTTACAATGAGCAGTTCTTC. This sequence encodes CASSYSGRGAYNEQFF.

This clonotype turned up a few times. The V call is TRBV9, the J call TRBJ2-5, with TRBD1 as a possible D gene (7 bases). The CDR3 sequence is 14 residues long. Germline assignment: CDR1 SGDLS and CDR2 YYNGEE. Trimming pared 6 bases from V and 4 bases from J, leaving 16 bases between. The CDR3 spells CASNQGGLGETQYF. DNA for the CDR3: TGTGCCAGCAATCAGGGGGGCCTGGGAGAGACCCAGTACTTC.

This clonotype came up many times. The genes are TRBV5-1 and TRBJ2-3; D possibly matches TRBD1 or TRBD2 (5 bases each). V was trimmed by 4 bases and J by 5 bases, leaving 11 bases between them. This CDR3 spans 13 amino acids. Per germline, CDR1 SGHRS and CDR2 YFSETQ. Here the CDR3 DNA reads TGCGCCAGCAGCCGGGGACCACTAGATACGCAGTATTTT. Residues: CASSRGPLDTQYF.

This clonotype was seen only a few times. The chain is built from TRBV7-6 and TRBJ2-3; D might be TRBD2 (5 bases). The CDR3 runs 16 residues. V lost 4 bases and J lost 1, with 15 bases in between. Looked up from germline, CDR1 is SGHVS and CDR2 is FNYEAQ. The CDR3 protein is CASSSTVRARTDTQYF. CDR3 nucleotide sequence: TGTGCCAGCAGCTCCACAGTGCGGGCGCGCACAGATACGCAGTATTTT.

This sequence joins TRBV6-2 or TRBV6-3 and TRBJ2-6; TRBD1 or TRBD2 may be the D gene (5 bases each). CDR1 and CDR2 (germline): MNHEY, SVGEGT. The V and J ends lost 2 bases and 4 bases respectively, with 12 bases between them. This CDR3 is 16 amino acids long. The CDR3 nucleotides are TGTGCCAGCAGTTACCGGGACCTAGGAGGGGCCAACGTCCTGACTTTC. Encoded protein: CASSYRDLGGANVLTF.

This clonotype was detected ten times or more. In DNA, the CDR3 is TGTGCCAGCAGTGCGGGGGGGAGCTCCTACGAGCAGTACTTC. Residues: CASSAGGSSYEQYF. This chain joins TRBV12-3 or TRBV12-4 and TRBJ2-7; 9 nucleotides agree with TRBD2. After removal of 5 bases from V and 0 bases from J, the junction contained 2 bases not matched to a gene. The CDR3 consists of 14 residues.

The chain couples TRBV20-1 to TRBJ1-1; D is perhaps TRBD1 (5 bases). CDR1 is DFQATT, CDR2 SNEGSKA, per germline (reference sequence). Trimming removed 4 bases at V and 4 bases at J, with 13 bases between. CDR3 length: 13 residues. CDR3 in DNA: TGCAGTGCTATCGACAGTCGAGTCACTGAAGCTTTCTTT. Amino acids: CSAIDSRVTEAFF.

This clonotype has at least ten counts. The chain employs TRBV18 and TRBJ1-5; TRBD1 matches 8 bases. Germline trimming cut 3 bases from V and 3 bases from J; bases unmatched to any gene: 4. CDR1 is KGHSH, CDR2 LQKENI, per germline. The CDR3 is made up of 15 amino acids. The CDR3 DNA is TGTGCCAGCTCACCGGGGACAGGTACCAATCAGCCCCAGCATTTT. It yields the protein CASSPGTGTNQPQHF.

The chain links TRBV20-1 to TRBJ2-1; TRBD2 matches 7 bases. Germline V gene sequence: CDR1 DFQATT, CDR2 SNEGSKA (reference sequence). The CDR3 is 16 residues long. Losses at the gene ends were 1 base for V and 9 bases for J; bases not matched to a gene: 15. The CDR3 region has the DNA TGCAGTGCTAGAGTTTCCGACCCGGGACTATCGCGTGAGCAGTTCTTC. Protein: CSARVSDPGLSREQFF.

This clonotype was recorded at least ten times. V usage is TRBV12-3 or TRBV12-4 and J usage is TRBJ1-6; a weak D match, TRBD1 (5 bases). V lost 3 bases, J lost 0 bases, and 6 bases lay in between. There are 15 residues in the CDR3. The CDR3 DNA follows: TGTGCCAGCAGTTTGGGGGACTCCTATAATTCACCCCTCCACTTT. This encodes CASSLGDSYNSPLHF.

The V and J genes are TRBV11-2 and TRBJ2-1, with TRBD2 identical over 10 bases. Germline V CDR1 and CDR2: SGHAT, FQNNGV. This CDR3 region has 13 residues. The CDR3 nucleotides are TGTAACGAACGACTAGCGGGCCACAATGAGCAGTTCTTC. It codes for CNERLAGHNEQFF.

This clonotype was found many times. The chain employs TRBV18 and TRBJ1-6; D is unresolved. The CDR3 runs 16 residues. The germline gives CDR1 KGHSH, CDR2 LQKENI. V lost 6 bases, J lost 6 bases, and 18 bases lay in between. The CDR3, as DNA: TGTGCCAGCTCTCCCGCCGGGCAGCCGCGTAATTCACCCCTCCACTTT. Residues: CASSPAGQPRNSPLHF.

The chain carries TRBV3-1 and TRBJ2-7; TRBD2 aligns across 8 bases. V lost 1 base to trimming and J lost 2 bases; unmatched junction nucleotides: 7. The CDR3 length is 16 residues. CDR1 is LGHDT and CDR2 is YNNKEL in the germline V gene (reference sequence). The CDR3: CASSQVARGVTYEQYF. CDR3 in DNA: TGTGCCAGCAGCCAAGTCGCGCGGGGGGTTACCTACGAGCAGTACTTC.

This clonotype was counted a few times. The V and J genes are TRBV29-1 and TRBJ1-1, with TRBD1 identical over 8 bases. The germline gives CDR1 SQVTM, CDR2 ANQGSEA. V shed 7 bases and J 4 bases; nucleotides not matched to a gene: 17. CDR3 length: 16 residues. The CDR3 DNA is TGCAGCGCTTCATGGACAGGGCGGTTCCCGAGCACTGAAGCTTTCTTT. Its protein product is CSASWTGRFPSTEAFF.

V and J are TRBV1 and TRBJ2-1; the table's D call, TRBD2, has no DNA check behind it. TRBV1 is given as a pseudogene. This CDR3 is 18 amino acids long. DNA of the CDR3: TGCACCAGCAGCCGATCGGCTAGCGGGATAGCCCTTTACAATGAGCAGTTCTTC. Protein: CTSSRSASGIALYNEQFF.

This clonotype was observed a few times. V is TRBV6-2 or TRBV6-3 and J is TRBJ1-2; D remains ambiguous. There are 20 residues in the CDR3. V was trimmed by 0 bases and J by 4 bases, leaving 27 bases between them. Germline CDR1 is MNHEY and CDR2 is SVGEGT. CDR3 sequence (DNA): TGTGCCAGCAGTTACTCTAACCCCACCTTTGGGGTCCGTGGAATCTATGGCTACACCTTC. Its translation is CASSYSNPTFGVRGIYGYTF.

This clonotype was seen a few times. This chain connects TRBV20-1 to TRBJ2-7; a possible D gene is TRBD2 (5 bases). The germline V and J ends were trimmed by 2 bases and 6 bases, with 17 bases remaining between them. Germline assignment: CDR1 DFQATT and CDR2 SNEGSKA (reference sequence). This CDR3 contains 14 residues. In DNA form, the CDR3 reads TGCAGTGCTAGAATCCAGACGGGATCGGGCGAGCAGTACTTC. It codes for CSARIQTGSGEQYF.

The chain employs TRBV7-2 and TRBJ1-3, with no clear D. Trimming took 5 bases from V and 0 from J, leaving 17 bases between them. Looked up from germline, CDR1 is SGHTA and CDR2 is FQGNSA. This CDR3 has 17 amino acids. The CDR3: CASSPQPIRSSGNTIYF. For the CDR3, the DNA is TGTGCCAGCAGCCCCCAGCCAATAAGGAGCTCTGGAAACACCATATATTTT.

The sample holds a few counts of this clonotype. Here the CDR3 reads CASSIGGRQPQHF. For the CDR3, the DNA is TGTGCCAGTAGTATAGGTGGGCGTCAGCCCCAGCATTTT. The J gene is TRBJ1-5, the V gene TRBV19; no definite D call. This CDR3 is 13 amino acids long. With 1 base removed from V and 6 bases from J, the gap between germline ends came to 7 bases. The V gene's germline CDR1 is LNHDA and CDR2 SQIVND (reference sequence).

The table lists this clonotype with a few counts. The chain recombines TRBV4-3 with TRBJ1-2; the D gene is possibly TRBD1 (6 bases). The CDR3 covers 18 residues. Trimming left V 0 bases short and J 3 bases short, with 20 bases between. Germline V lookup: CDR1 LGHNA, CDR2 YSLEER. CDR3: CASSQEIRGRSVYYGYTF. For the CDR3, the DNA is TGCGCCAGCAGCCAAGAAATCCGGGGGCGAAGTGTTTACTATGGCTACACCTTC.

In its sample, this clonotype was seen a few times. The chain carries TRBV10-3 and TRBJ2-5; D is unclear. Per germline, CDR1 ENHRY and CDR2 SYGVKD. The V and J ends lost 0 bases and 2 bases respectively, with 7 bases between them. The CDR3 length is 14 residues. The CDR3 reads CAISESSRQETQYF. CDR3 nucleotides: TGTGCCATCAGTGAGTCTAGTCGACAAGAGACCCAGTACTTC.

J is TRBJ1-6 and V is TRBV3-1; the D is unclear. Germline V CDR1 and CDR2: LGHDT, YNNKEL (reference sequence). This CDR3 has 13 residues. Trimming cost V 7 bases and J 13 bases, with 17 bases left between them. Here the CDR3 reads CASTPSRLSPLHF. In DNA form, the CDR3 reads TGTGCCAGCACCCCAAGCCGACTTTCGCCCCTCCACTTT.